A single T cell receptor (beta chain) is shown here with its context. Per the original methods: It was from reference gene primer amplification that nucleated cell counts were estimated. TCRdb's table, derived via immunoSEQ multiplex PCR, lists solely in-frame clones and lacks some. For V, J and clone size, that table is used; D and trimming come from the DNA. The repertoire includes 100,000 or so clones, 92% of them detected once, and roughly 6.4% sits in the top ten. This entry is derived from a study of blood T cell repertoires in COVID-19. About the research overall: Sites across the United States, Italy and Spain contributed samples from acute and convalescent COVID-19. From T cells, B-cell-depleted T cells, or PBMCs came the material, which was cDNA or gDNA.

The V gene end was trimmed by 3 bases and the J gene end by 6 bases; junction bases not matched to a gene: 7. CDR3 length: 15 residues. In germline, CDR1 is SGHRS, CDR2 YFSETQ. This TCR was sampled from a woman aged 60-70 years with active COVID-19. The genes are TRBV5-1 and TRBJ2-2, with TRBD1 matching over 8 bases. Sequencing was done on a sample of peripheral blood. The CDR3 is CASSSRQGRAGELFF. The CDR3 DNA follows: TGCGCCAGCAGCTCTAGACAGGGGCGGGCCGGGGAGCTGTTTTTT.